The rows below give T cell receptor beta chains drawn from one sample of a study of T cell responses to AZD1222 COVID-19 vaccine. Profiled with immunoSEQ multiplex PCR; TCRdb holds only in-frame clones, not every one. This sample has some 180,000 clones; 94% occur once, and the top ten carry about 1.5%. The sample in question was peripheral blood, obtained 28 days after the second AZD1222 dose. Receptors originate from an adult who received the AZD1222 COVID-19 vaccine. Each CDR3 is given with its conserved first and last residue. A D gene is named only where the DNA matches it firmly. Not all rows give a size; the values are once, few, many and, for expanded clones, a class.

>-|-|TRBJ1-1|TRBV4-1
CASSQDRGHRTEAFF
TGCGCCAGCAGCCAAGATCGGGGGCACCGCACTGAAGCTTTCTTT
>-|-|TRBJ1-5|TRBV28
CASSLGQGLQPQHF
TGTGCCAGCAGTTTGGGTCAGGGACTCCAGCCCCAGCATTTT
>TRBD1|-|TRBJ1-1|TRBV28
CASSLMTGQNTEAFF
TGTGCCAGCAGTTTAATGACAGGGCAGAACACTGAAGCTTTCTTT
>-|-|TRBJ1-1|TRBV7-9
CASSLVGLAEAFF
TGTGCCAGCAGCTTAGTAGGGTTGGCTGAAGCTTTCTTT
>-|-|TRBJ2-7|TRBV28
CASSFLGIRAVDEQYF
TGTGCCAGCAGTTTTTTGGGAATCAGGGCTGTCGACGAGCAGTACTTC
>TRBD1|-|TRBJ2-7|TRBV10-3
CAIRGQGPHEQYF
TGTGCCATCAGGGGACAGGGGCCCCACGAGCAGTACTTC
>-|-|TRBJ1-1|TRBV6-5
CASSLTGPNTEAFF
TGTGCCAGCAGCCTAACAGGGCCGAACACTGAAGCTTTCTTT
>-|-|TRBJ2-1|TRBV7-3
CASSYSSSGEQFF
TGTGCCAGCAGCTACTCCTCGTCGGGTGAGCAGTTCTTC
>-|-|TRBJ2-2|TRBV19
CASSGGTEGGELFF
TGTGCCAGTAGTGGGGGAACGGAAGGCGGGGAGCTGTTTTTT
>-|-|TRBJ2-2|TRBV9
CASSVDPSNTGELFF
TGTGCCAGCAGCGTAGACCCTTCGAACACCGGGGAGCTGTTTTTT
>-|-|TRBJ1-4|TRBV5-1
CASSLKGVEKLFF
TGCGCCAGCAGCTTAAAAGGGGTAGAAAAACTGTTTTTT
>-|-|TRBJ1-4|TRBV5-6
CASSLVGKEKLFF
TGTGCCAGCAGCTTGGTAGGGAAAGAAAAACTGTTTTTT
>-|-|TRBJ2-7|TRBV15
CATSSPGYEQYF
TGTGCCACCAGCAGCCCAGGCTACGAGCAGTACTTC
>TRBD1|-|TRBJ1-5|TRBV6-5
CASRRDRGSNQPQHF
TGTGCCAGCAGGAGAGACAGGGGCAGCAATCAGCCCCAGCATTTT
>-|-|TRBJ1-5|TRBV6-1
CASSEYGYSNQPQHF
TGTGCCAGCAGTGAATATGGATATAGCAATCAGCCCCAGCATTTT
>-|-|TRBJ2-4|TRBV4-1
CASSQIGQKTSKNIQYF
TGCGCCAGCAGCCAAATCGGACAGAAAACTTCCAAAAACATTCAGTACTTC
>-|-|TRBJ1-2|TRBV25-1
CASSQRSAGYTF
TGTGCCAGTTCCCAACGCTCGGCGGGCTACACCTTC
>TRBD2|once|TRBJ2-5|TRBV2
CASRSRAGGGRETQYF
TGTGCCAGCAGATCCAGAGCGGGAGGAGGGCGGGAGACCCAGTACTTC
>-|-|TRBJ1-3|TRBV11-3
CASSRFQGLPGNTIYF
TGTGCCAGCAGCCGTTTTCAGGGGCTCCCTGGAAACACCATATATTTT
>TRBD1|-|TRBJ1-1|TRBV19
CASGETGVVEAFF
TGTGCCAGTGGGGAGACAGGGGTGGTTGAAGCTTTCTTT
>-|-|TRBJ2-2|TRBV5-1
CASTIGWGNTGELFF
TGCGCCAGCACCATCGGGTGGGGGAACACCGGGGAGCTGTTTTTT
>-|-|TRBJ1-1|TRBV10-1
CASRAAKHDTEAFF
TGCGCCAGCAGAGCGGCCAAACACGACACTGAAGCTTTCTTT
>-|-|TRBJ1-5|TRBV6-5
CASSYSKGRDQPQHF
TGTGCCAGCAGTTACTCGAAGGGGAGGGACCAGCCCCAGCATTTT
>-|-|TRBJ1-1|TRBV21-1
CASSTLGTNTTEAFF
TGTGCCAGCAGCACCCTAGGGACAAACACCACTGAAGCTTTCTTT
>-|-|TRBJ2-3|TRBV11-2
CASSLARQAITDTQYF
TGTGCCAGCAGCTTAGCGCGACAGGCGATCACAGATACGCAGTATTTT
>TRBD2|-|TRBJ2-7|TRBV13
CASSFGVAGTYEQYF
TGTGCCAGCAGCTTCGGGGTAGCGGGAACCTACGAGCAGTACTTC
>-|once|TRBJ1-4|TRBV5-1
CASSLPNEKLFF
TGCGCCAGCAGCCTTCCGAATGAAAAACTGTTTTTT
>-|-|TRBJ2-2|TRBV25-1
CASSDPSRANTGELFF
TGTGCCAGCAGTGACCCATCTAGGGCGAACACCGGGGAGCTGTTTTTT
>TRBD1|-|TRBJ1-5|TRBV7-9
CASSSGQGNQPQHF
TGTGCCAGCAGCTCCGGACAGGGAAATCAGCCCCAGCATTTT
>TRBD2|-|TRBJ2-5|TRBV29-1
CSVCQQRDAAAQYF
TGCAGCGTTTGCCAGCAGCGGGACGCGGCGGCCCAGTACTTC
>TRBD2|once|TRBJ2-1|TRBV19
CASRSLAESSYNEQFF
TGTGCCAGTAGGTCACTAGCGGAAAGCTCCTACAATGAGCAGTTCTTC
>TRBD1|-|TRBJ1-1|TRBV28
CASSPRQGNREAFF
TGTGCCAGCAGTCCTCGACAGGGGAACCGTGAAGCTTTCTTT
>TRBD1|-|TRBJ1-4|TRBV7-8
CASSRDRGIEKLFF
TGTGCCAGCAGCCGGGACAGGGGTATTGAAAAACTGTTTTTT
>-|-|TRBJ1-1|TRBV5-1
CASSYTPGGTEAFF
TGCGCCAGCAGTTACACCCCTGGGGGGACTGAAGCTTTCTTT
>-|-|TRBJ1-1|TRBV19
CASSTTESTEAFF
TGTGCCAGTAGTACGACAGAGTCCACTGAAGCTTTCTTT
>-|-|TRBJ1-1|TRBV10-3
CAISESTREEGAFF
TGTGCCATCAGTGAGTCGACTCGAGAGGAGGGGGCTTTCTTT
>-|-|TRBJ1-1|TRBV3-1/TRBV3-2
CASSQAGREAFF
TGTGCCAGCAGCCAAGCGGGCAGAGAAGCTTTCTTT
>TRBD1|-|TRBJ1-1|TRBV3-1/TRBV3-2
CASSQEQGSTEAFF
TGTGCCAGCAGCCAAGAACAGGGGAGCACTGAAGCTTTCTTT
>TRBD1|-|TRBJ2-2|TRBV7-3
CASRRDRGNTGELFF
TGTGCCAGCAGGCGAGACAGGGGGAACACCGGGGAGCTGTTTTTT
>-|-|TRBJ2-1|TRBV19
CASSIADEGYNEQFF
TGTGCCAGTAGTATAGCGGACGAAGGTTACAATGAGCAGTTCTTC